The text below deals with one TCR beta chain. In this sample, this clonotype turned up a few times. The antigen it binds to is not known. No quality values exist for individual bases; no much larger clone is one base distant. Deletion took 2 bases off V and 1 base off J, with a span of 11 bases between the germline ends. Looking up the germline V gene yields CDR1 MNHEY and CDR2 SVGEGT. The CDR3, cysteine through phenylalanine, is 15 amino acids long. Kept here is only the CDR3 DNA, which spans 45 bases and is read in frame from base 1. The roughly 39 donors, aged about 6 to 95 years, were systemically healthy Caucasian individuals from Russia. Each donor gave roughly 9 milliliters of peripheral blood, drawn into EDTA-treated Vacutainer tubes. Ficoll-Paque density-gradient centrifugation was used to isolate PBMCs, with at least 6 million per sample. Total RNA, at least 6 micrograms per sample, was extracted from PBMCs with Trizol reagent. The percentages of naive CD45RAhigh/CD27high T cells were determined by flow cytometry on a PBMC aliquot from every donor.

This sample is drawn from a study of blood T cells in healthy people across ages (dated by TCRdb to the mid-2010s). For context, the study as a whole: Template switching captured roughly one uniquely barcoded TCR beta cDNA molecule per two T cells in model experiments. Donors were grouped into four age groups: young (average roughly 16 years), middle-aged (over 35), aged (approximately 58) and long-lived (just over 80). To track age-related changes in TCR beta repertoire diversity, the study relied on deep sequencing normalized with unique cDNA molecular identifiers. Two additional independent replicas of 1 million unique cDNA reads from the same blood draw were analyzed for two donors (one aged 18 to 30 and one aged 80 or older).

The library was obtained by 5' RACE. The sequencer listed for this sample is Illumina HiSeq 2500. The second PCR ran for roughly 7 to 11 cycles and used a J-beta primer mix along with a sample-barcoded 5' primer. Each TCR beta cDNA molecule received a unique molecular identifier from a template-switch 5' adaptor carrying 12 random nucleotides. At least 3 million CDR3-containing paired-end reads were obtained from each sample. First-strand cDNA was synthesized from all RNA with the Mint cDNA synthesis kit, primed by a TRBC-specific oligonucleotide. Following uracil-DNA glycosylase treatment, all cDNA underwent a first 18-cycle PCR with the universal primers M1SS and BC2_uni_R. The paper's processing steps were these. Each sample was normalized by randomly selecting 1 million high-quality reads, each carrying a distinct molecular identifier. Instead of being binned into consensus sequences, reads with shared molecular identifiers were discarded. CDR3 identification, clonotype clustering and error correction used MiTCR with a Q25 quality threshold and the strictest error-elimination algorithm. A nonparametric unseen species model using Euler transformation provided a lower-bound estimate of total TCR beta diversity. TCRdb redid the processing of the public reads, applying fastp at Q25 and MiXCR, and retained in-frame beta chains. Every CDR3 protein is listed once, alongside the most common genes and DNA of its rows. TCRdb's processing, not the study's, gives the V and J calls here. Here the sample has over a million distinct CDR3 sequences; about 25% occur a single time. About 0.8% of the sample belongs to the ten largest clones.

Study-wide conclusions, independent of this receptor: Because profiling used bulk unsorted PBMCs, naive and antigen-experienced compartments could not be compared conclusively. The CMV infection status of donors was not known, potentially confounding age-related changes in expanded clonotypes. Total diversity estimates from one million sequenced T cells were considered lower bounds and underestimates. Observed TCR beta diversity per million T cells fell roughly linearly with age, and a significant reduction was already apparent by age around 39. The long-lived group showed more naive CD4+ T cells, fewer expanded clones and increased TCR diversity than the aged group, suggesting age selection. Observed TCR beta diversity correlated strongly with the percentage of naive T cells measured by flow cytometry.

The sample was also linked to a second study, of T cells of mothers and their children. The second study reports: Donors were nine systemically healthy Caucasian individuals: three mothers and their six children. cDNA synthesis consumed the entire amount of extracted RNA, loaded at 1.5 ug RNA in each 15 ul reaction. In the second PCR, the M1S primer introduced both the sample barcodes and 2-4 random nucleotides. More than 8 million TCR beta CDR3 reads were obtained from each mother, and millions of reads were obtained from each child. Thymic selection shapes the output of TCR recombination in a similar way in related and unrelated pairs, and inherited differences have a minor effect. Normalized repertoire overlap was always found to be slightly, but never significantly, higher in related mother-child pairs than in unrelated mother-child pairs. No persistent microchimeric T cell clones were detected, at a sensitivity of around 100 clones per million clonotypes. To look for features that set related mother-child pairs apart from unrelated individuals, the researchers ran deep NGS to compare the TCR beta repertoires of mothers and children. The mean age was roughly 44 +/- 4 years for the mothers and around 10 +/- 4 years for the children. After adapter ligation with NEBNext reagents, the libraries were sequenced on Illumina HiSeq 2000 with 100+100 nt paired-end reads. To avoid cross-contamination, the mother libraries and the child libraries were prepared a month apart and sequenced in separate runs. For each donor, somewhere between roughly 500,000 and 2,300,000 distinct TCR beta clonotypes were identified. Naive TCR beta clonotypes were estimated from low-frequency clonotypes matched to each donor's FACS-determined naive share, without sorting.

Material: blood. The chain couples TRBV6-2 or TRBV6-3 to TRBJ2-5; a confident D gene designation cannot be given. The clonotype comes from a girl aged 2-10 years in good health. The CDR3 is CASSYPGQFQETQYF. The nucleotide sequence is given as TGTGCCAGCAGTTACCCAGGCCAATTCCAAGAGACCCAGTACTTC.